This is a list of T cell receptor beta chains from one sample in a study of T cells after yellow fever vaccination. TCRdb ran MiXCR on the 5' RACE reads and lists one entry per CDR3 protein. This sample has 200,000 to 250,000 distinct CDR3 sequences; 6.9% occur once, and the top ten carry around 0.9%. Material: CD4+ T cells sorted from PBMCs, obtained 15 days after the yellow fever booster vaccination. Receptors originate from a young man who received the YFV17D yellow fever vaccine. The CDR3 runs from the conserved cysteine through the conserved F or W. A D gene is named only where the DNA matches it firmly. Clone size, where shown, is once, few, many, or a class for clones that have expanded.

>NA|TRBJ2-7|NA|TRBV19
CASSIPGRALYEQYF
TGTGCCAGTAGTATACCAGGACGTGCCCTCTACGAGCAGTACTTC
>TRBD2|TRBJ2-5|many|TRBV7-2
CASSPPSGRWGETQYF
TGTGCCAGCAGCCCACCTAGCGGGAGATGGGGAGAGACCCAGTACTTC
>NA|TRBJ2-1|NA|TRBV12-3/TRBV12-4
CASSMRRFYNEQFF
TGTGCCAGCAGTATGAGGCGTTTCTACAATGAGCAGTTCTTC
>NA|TRBJ2-7|NA|TRBV7-9
CASSLKISGHPSGEQYF
TGTGCCAGCAGCTTAAAAATTAGCGGCCACCCGAGTGGAGAGCAGTACTTC
>NA|TRBJ1-2|few|TRBV5-8
CASSFRGANGYTF
TGTGCCAGCAGCTTCAGGGGCGCCAATGGCTACACCTTC
>TRBD2|TRBJ2-1|many|TRBV7-2
CASSSLGGGGQFF
TGTGCCAGCAGCTCCCTAGGTGGGGGGGGGCAGTTCTTC
>NA|TRBJ2-7|many|TRBV20-1
CSSRTGGEYEQYF
TGCAGTTCCCGGACAGGAGGGGAGTACGAGCAGTACTTC
>NA|TRBJ2-3|many|TRBV27
CASRVTSTDTQYF
TGTGCCAGCAGAGTCACTAGCACAGATACGCAGTATTTT
>NA|TRBJ2-7|NA|TRBV10-3
CASDTGTNYEQYF
TGTGCCAGCGACACCGGGACAAACTACGAGCAGTACTTC
>TRBD2|TRBJ2-2|many|TRBV12-3/TRBV12-4
CASSWGALAVNTGELFF
TGTGCCAGCAGTTGGGGAGCGCTAGCGGTTAACACCGGGGAGCTGTTTTTT
>NA|TRBJ2-7|few|TRBV6-2/TRBV6-3
CASSFHQTGEQYF
TGTGCCAGCAGTTTCCACCAAACGGGAGAGCAGTACTTC
>NA|TRBJ1-2|few|TRBV20-1
CSATGVPGRMYGYTF
TGCAGTGCTACGGGGGTCCCGGGACGCATGTATGGCTACACCTTC
>TRBD2|TRBJ2-3|NA|TRBV27
CASSRPIGLAGGTDTQYF
TGTGCCAGCAGCCGGCCCATTGGACTAGCGGGTGGCACAGATACGCAGTATTTT
>TRBD2|TRBJ2-1|few|TRBV6-5
CASSFTTSGRPSYNEQFF
TGTGCCAGCAGTTTCACGACTAGCGGGAGGCCTTCCTACAATGAGCAGTTCTTC
>NA|TRBJ2-6|many|TRBV20-1
CSAEFSGANVLTF
TGCAGTGCAGAATTCTCTGGGGCCAACGTCCTGACTTTC
>NA|TRBJ2-5|many|TRBV7-9
CASSWLRETQYF
TGTGCCAGCAGCTGGCTGAGGGAGACCCAGTACTTC
>TRBD2|TRBJ2-1|NA|TRBV5-1
CASSAGTSFEQFF
TGCGCCAGCAGCGCGGGGACTAGTTTTGAGCAGTTCTTC
>TRBD2|TRBJ2-1|NA|TRBV5-6
CASSLGGSGSYNEQFF
TGTGCCAGCAGTTTGGGGGGTAGCGGGAGCTACAATGAGCAGTTCTTC
>NA|TRBJ1-3|few|TRBV7-2
CASSPGLGFSGNTIYF
TGTGCCAGCAGCCCCGGTTTGGGTTTCTCTGGAAACACCATATATTTT
>NA|TRBJ2-3|NA|TRBV30
CASTRTSTDTQYF
TGTGCCTCGACTCGAACTAGCACAGATACGCAGTATTTT
>NA|TRBJ1-3|few|TRBV19
CASSGDLHSGNTIYF
TGTGCCAGTAGCGGGGACCTCCACTCTGGAAACACCATATATTTT
>NA|TRBJ2-7|NA|TRBV7-8
CASSSRGGTTQYF
TGTGCCAGCAGCTCCAGGGGGGGGACTACTCAGTACTTC
>TRBD1|TRBJ2-1|many|TRBV10-3
CAISESSVGTGGNEQFF
TGTGCCATCAGTGAGTCTTCGGTCGGGACAGGAGGAAATGAGCAGTTCTTC
>NA|TRBJ1-1|NA|TRBV6-1
CASSVDGRNTEAFF
TGTGCCAGCAGCGTCGACGGACGGAACACTGAAGCTTTCTTT
>TRBD1|TRBJ2-1|NA|TRBV20-1
CSAPQTGLVNEQFF
TGCAGTGCACCTCAGACAGGGCTTGTCAATGAGCAGTTCTTC
>NA|TRBJ2-3|NA|TRBV5-6
CASSYFRDQVTDTQYF
TGTGCCAGCAGCTACTTCCGGGACCAAGTCACAGATACGCAGTATTTT
>NA|TRBJ1-1|few|TRBV29-1
CSVTRNTEAFF
TGCAGCGTTACACGGAACACTGAAGCTTTCTTT
>NA|TRBJ2-7|many|TRBV18
CASSPPSGPMQYF
TGTGCCAGCTCACCCCCTTCAGGGCCGATGCAGTACTTC
>TRBD2|TRBJ2-1|NA|TRBV20-1
CSARDRGRGLYNEQFF
TGCAGTGCTAGAGATCGCGGGAGGGGTTTGTACAATGAGCAGTTCTTC
>NA|TRBJ2-2|NA|TRBV29-1
CSVPRNTGELFF
TGCAGCGTTCCCAGGAACACCGGGGAGCTGTTTTTT
>NA|TRBJ1-1|few|TRBV11-2
CASSSHGTRNTEAFF
TGTGCCAGCAGCTCCCATGGGACTCGCAACACTGAAGCTTTCTTT
>TRBD1|TRBJ2-2|many|TRBV19
CASKGQGVTGELFF
TGTGCCAGTAAGGGACAGGGTGTAACCGGGGAGCTGTTTTTT
>NA|TRBJ2-7|NA|TRBV5-1
CASSAGSSYEQYF
TGCGCCAGCAGCGCCGGATCCTCCTACGAGCAGTACTTC
>NA|TRBJ2-3|NA|TRBV5-6
CASSLITERGTDTQYF
TGTGCCAGCAGCTTGATAACGGAGCGGGGCACAGATACGCAGTATTTT
>NA|TRBJ2-2|NA|TRBV5-4
CASSLPAGGDTGELFF
TGTGCCAGCAGCTTGCCTGCAGGGGGGGACACCGGGGAGCTGTTTTTT
>NA|TRBJ2-1|many|TRBV4-2
CASSQLGTDEQFF
TGTGCCAGCAGCCAACTGGGGACGGATGAGCAGTTCTTC
>NA|TRBJ2-1|NA|TRBV29-1
CSVGRGSSYNEQFF
TGCAGCGTTGGTCGGGGGAGCTCCTACAATGAGCAGTTCTTC
>TRBD1|TRBJ2-2|NA|TRBV7-3
CASSLRQGWSGELFF
TGTGCCAGCAGCTTGAGACAGGGTTGGTCCGGGGAGCTGTTTTTT
>NA|TRBJ1-6|many|TRBV20-1
CSASVDGARGDTLHF
TGCAGTGCTAGTGTTGATGGTGCGAGGGGAGACACCCTCCACTTT
>NA|TRBJ2-5|NA|TRBV20-1
CSARRLPQETQYF
TGCAGTGCTAGAAGGCTACCCCAAGAGACCCAGTACTTC
>NA|TRBJ1-2|few|TRBV5-1
CASSHREVAGYGYTF
TGCGCCAGCAGCCACCGGGAAGTCGCCGGGTATGGCTACACCTTC
>NA|TRBJ2-3|few|TRBV20-1
CSATSDTQYF
TGCAGTGCTACTTCAGATACGCAGTATTTT
>NA|TRBJ2-1|NA|TRBV7-2
CASPHPGNEQFF
TGTGCCAGCCCCCACCCGGGAAACGAGCAGTTCTTC
>NA|TRBJ2-5|NA|TRBV7-2
CASSPSLAVQETQYF
TGTGCCAGCAGCCCTTCCCTGGCGGTGCAAGAGACCCAGTACTTC
>NA|TRBJ2-7|NA|TRBV7-9
CASSPELGQYF
TGTGCCAGCAGCCCCGAGTTGGGGCAGTACTTC